The 20 T cell receptor beta chains reported below all come from one sample, sequenced in a study of human T cells and chemical hapten exposure. Each CDR3 protein is one row after TCRdb ran MiXCR on the RACE reads. The sample lists some 180,000 distinct CDR3 sequences; under 30% were seen once. Time point here: patch test 3, about 24 weeks after DPC sensitization. The treatment is: therapeutic diphenylcyclopropenone sensitization with weekly scalp DPC. Source: whole blood, taken in connection with sensitization to the hapten diphenylcyclopropenone (DPC). The receptors derive from a woman in her thirties or forties with alopecia areata. Some clones in this sample may be carry-over from other donors' samples.

The V and J genes are TRBV3-1 and TRBJ2-1; 13 bases line up with TRBD2. There are 14 residues in the CDR3. Per the germline V gene, CDR1 is LGHDT and CDR2 is YNNKEL (reference sequence). Trimming at V came to 8 bases and at J to 5 bases, leaving 3 bases not matched to a gene. CDR3 in DNA: TGTGCCAGCGGGGGACTAGCGGGAAACAATGAGCAGTTCTTC. Protein product: CASGGLAGNNEQFF.

The genes are TRBV6-5 and TRBJ1-4; 12 bases line up with TRBD1. Germline V gene sequence: CDR1 MNHEY, CDR2 SVGAGI. Unmatched junction bases numbered 0, after V lost 8 bases and J lost 5 bases. The CDR3 runs 13 residues. The CDR3 DNA follows: TGTGCCAGCGGGACAGGGGGCAATGAAAAACTGTTTTTT. It encodes CASGTGGNEKLFF.

The genes are TRBV29-1 and TRBJ1-2; TRBD1 agrees at 9 bases. The CDR3 has 15 amino acids. The V segment lost 0 bases and the J segment 3 bases; nucleotides outside the gene matches: 5. CDR1 SQVTM and CDR2 ANQGSEA come from the germline V gene. The DNA of the CDR3 is TGCAGCGTTGAAGATAGGGACAGGGCTTACTATGGCTACACCTTC. Its protein is CSVEDRDRAYYGYTF.

The chain carries TRBV20-1 and TRBJ2-2; the match to TRBD1 covers 12 bases. Germline V lookup: CDR1 DFQATT, CDR2 SNEGSKA (reference sequence). The V and J ends lost 6 bases and 6 bases, in that order; junction bases with no gene match: 8. The CDR3 length is 15 residues. This CDR3 is CSALRGQGASGELFF. CDR3 in DNA: TGCAGTGCCTTACGGGGACAGGGGGCTTCCGGGGAGCTGTTTTTT.

The genes are TRBV6-2 or TRBV6-3 and TRBJ2-1, with 8 bases matching TRBD1. Losses at the gene ends were 6 bases for V and 3 bases for J; bases not matched to a gene: 4. Germline-derived CDR1 and CDR2 are MNHEY and SVGEGT. The CDR3 totals 14 residues. DNA for the CDR3: TGTGCCAGCAGGACAGGGGATTACTACAATGAGCAGTTCTTC. Translation: CASRTGDYYNEQFF.

This clonotype was seen at least ten times. This sequence joins TRBV20-1 and TRBJ1-4, with 9 nucleotides matching TRBD1. V lost 6 bases and J lost 8; bases outside the gene matches: 7. Germline values: CDR1 DFQATT, CDR2 SNEGSKA (reference sequence). The CDR3 has 13 residues. The CDR3 spells CSATGTGSEKLFF. CDR3 nucleotides: TGCAGTGCAACCGGGACAGGGTCCGAAAAACTGTTTTTT.

This clonotype has only a few counts. The chain has TRBV9 and TRBJ1-2; D is perhaps TRBD1 (6 bases). The germline gives CDR1 SGDLS, CDR2 YYNGEE. Trimming pared 2 bases from V and 8 bases from J, leaving 16 bases between. The CDR3 is 14 amino acids. CDR3 amino acids: CASSVGQLDLGYTF. The CDR3 DNA sequence: TGTGCCAGCAGCGTCGGACAGCTGGATCTAGGCTACACCTTC.

This clonotype was seen a handful of times. The V gene is TRBV5-1, the J gene TRBJ2-1; no reliable D call. The CDR3 covers 14 residues. Deletions cut 0 bases from V and 5 bases from J, with 9 bases between. The germline V gene has CDR1 SGHRS and CDR2 YFSETQ. The CDR3 protein is CASSLASGDNEQFF. In DNA, the CDR3 is TGCGCCAGCAGCTTGGCTAGTGGAGACAATGAGCAGTTCTTC. Full variable domain (missing parts from reference TRBV5-1 and TRBJ2-1): KAGVTQTPRYLIKTRGQQVTLSCSPISGHRSVSWYQQTPGQGLQFLFEYFSETQRNKGNFPGRFSGRQFSNSRSEMNVSTLELGDSALYLCASSLASGDNEQFFGPGTRLTVL.

Only a few counts were recorded for this clonotype. The V call is TRBV2, the J call TRBJ2-1, with D unclear. Germline CDR1 reads SNHLY; CDR2 reads FYNNEI. The V and J ends lost 7 bases and 5 bases respectively, with 12 bases between them. This CDR3 region has 13 residues. The CDR3 reads CASMIRSDNEQFF. The CDR3 DNA sequence: TGTGCCAGCATGATTCGGTCTGACAATGAGCAGTTCTTC.

This chain links TRBV6-5 with TRBJ2-7; 7 bases are a match to TRBD2. The CDR3 length is 14 residues. Looked up from germline, CDR1 is MNHEY and CDR2 is SVGAGI. V trimming: 8 bases; J trimming: 7 bases; junction bases outside the gene matches: 14. CDR3 region: CASRNPAGIREQYF. The CDR3 DNA is TGTGCCAGCCGGAATCCAGCGGGGATACGGGAGCAGTACTTC.

The gene calls are TRBV20-1 and TRBJ1-5, with D uncertain. Germline lookup yields CDR1 DFQATT and CDR2 SNEGSKA (reference sequence). Trimming cost V 0 bases and J 0 bases, with 9 bases left between them. CDR3 length equals 15 residues. The CDR3 loop reads CSARDRAYSNQPQHF. DNA of the CDR3: TGCAGTGCTAGAGATCGAGCTTATAGCAATCAGCCCCAGCATTTT.

V and J are TRBV24-1 and TRBJ2-3; 7 bases align to TRBD1. The CDR3 has 15 residues. Germline CDR1 reads KGHDR; CDR2 reads SFDVKD. After removal of 4 bases from V and 1 base from J, the junction contained 4 bases not matched to a gene. The CDR3 bases are TGTGCCACCAGTGACAGAGGACAGGGCACAGATACGCAGTATTTT. As protein: CATSDRGQGTDTQYF.

The rearrangement uses TRBV6-2 or TRBV6-3 and TRBJ2-7, with TRBD1 matching 8 bases. The CDR3 contains 15 residues. The V and J ends lost 4 bases and 5 bases, in that order; junction bases with no gene match: 10. In germline, CDR1 is MNHEY, CDR2 SVGEGT. The CDR3 coding sequence is TGTGCCAGCAGTTGGCCGAGCTCGACAGGGGACGAGCAGTACTTC. It encodes CASSWPSSTGDEQYF.

This clonotype showed up just a few times. V gene TRBV19 combines with J gene TRBJ2-4, with D perhaps TRBD1 (5 bases). The CDR3 totals 14 residues. The germline CDR1 and CDR2 sequences are LNHDA and SQIVND (reference sequence). Trimming pared 7 bases from V and 1 base from J, leaving 11 bases between. CDR3 coding DNA: TGTGCCAGTACCCCAGGGTCTGCCAAAAACATTCAGTACTTC. This encodes CASTPGSAKNIQYF.

This clonotype came up a few times. This chain uses TRBV4-1 with TRBJ2-7, with 9 bases lining up with TRBD2. Losses at the gene ends were 0 bases for V and 10 bases for J; bases not matched to a gene: 19. The germline V gene has CDR1 MGHRA and CDR2 YSYEKL. This CDR3 is built from 18 residues. CDR3 residues: CASSQEVSGRFRRGYQYF. The CDR3 DNA follows: TGCGCCAGCAGCCAAGAGGTTAGCGGGAGATTTCGGAGGGGGTATCAGTACTTC.

The table lists this clonotype with a few counts. V and J are TRBV10-3 and TRBJ1-1, with D maybe TRBD1 (5 bases). Germline loops: CDR1 ENHRY, CDR2 SYGVKD. The CDR3 runs to 12 residues. V lost 4 bases, J lost 12 bases, and 15 bases lay in between. CDR3 region: CAISGLGGSTFF. In nucleotides, the CDR3 is TGTGCCATCAGTGGATTGGGGGGGTCGACTTTCTTT.

This clonotype showed up just a few times. The chain uses TRBV28 and TRBJ2-7, with TRBD1 matching over 10 bases. This CDR3 comprises 16 residues. V lost 4 bases to trimming and J lost 0 bases; unmatched junction nucleotides: 6. Germline CDR1 reads MDHEN; CDR2 reads SYDVKM. The chain's CDR3 is CASSSPGQGTSYEQYF. CDR3 sequence (DNA): TGTGCCAGCAGTTCTCCGGGACAGGGGACCTCCTACGAGCAGTACTTC.

This clonotype was seen a few times. The gene calls are TRBV6-6 and TRBJ2-3; TRBD2 might be the D (6 bases). The CDR3 is made up of 18 amino acids. CDR1 and CDR2 from the germline V gene are MNHNY and SVGAGI (reference sequence). V was cut by 6 bases and J by 0 bases, with 22 bases left in between. CDR3 in DNA: TGTGCCAGCAGCACCGACACCTACCCAAGCGGGAGCACAGATACGCAGTATTTT. Its protein is CASSTDTYPSGSTDTQYF.

This clonotype came up a few times. The chain carries TRBV12-3 or TRBV12-4 and TRBJ1-5; unclear D gene. CDR3 length equals 15 residues. The V end was cut by 6 bases, the J end by 1 base, with 13 bases between. The CDR3 DNA is TGTGCCAGCAGCACCACCACTGGAAGCAATCAGCCCCAGCATTTT. This gives the protein CASSTTTGSNQPQHF.

This clonotype was found a few times. V is TRBV28 and J is TRBJ2-3; perhaps TRBD1 as D (7 bases). Germline V gives CDR1 MDHEN, CDR2 SYDVKM. V was clipped by 2 bases and J by 5 bases, with 11 bases between them. The CDR3 contains 14 residues. The CDR3, as DNA: TGTGCCAGCAGTTTAATCCAGGGGGGAGATACGCAGTATTTT. Translated, it gives CASSLIQGGDTQYF.